This passage covers 22 T cell receptor beta chains from one sample sequenced in a study of blood T cell repertoires in COVID-19. Sequenced by immunoSEQ multiplex PCR; TCRdb stores in-frame clones only, minus some. The sample includes a few hundred thousand clones, roughly 80% of them seen just once. The source material was PBMCs or T cells enriched from blood (not recorded which). The origin of the receptors is a woman aged 45-65 years who had recovered from COVID-19.

The rearrangement joins TRBV6-2 or TRBV6-3 to TRBJ1-6, with a tentative D call TRBD1 (5 bases). This CDR3 is 17 amino acids long. Between the trimmed V and J ends, which lost 0 bases and 5 bases, there was a span of 14 bases. Germline CDR1 MNHEY, CDR2 SVGEGT. The CDR3 DNA reads as TGTGCCAGCAGTTACTCGATCCCAGGGCTGAATAATTCACCCCTCCACTTT. The encoded protein is CASSYSIPGLNNSPLHF.

This rearrangement joins TRBV6-5 to TRBJ1-3, with 7 bases fitting TRBD1. V shed 8 bases, J shed 0 bases, and the junction held 1 base outside the gene matches. The germline V gene has CDR1 MNHEY and CDR2 SVGAGI. The CDR3 loop spans 13 amino acids. The CDR3 here is CASGDSSGNTIYF. Here the CDR3 DNA reads TGTGCCAGCGGGGACAGCTCTGGAAACACCATATATTTT.

This rearrangement joins TRBV9 to TRBJ2-7; D perhaps matches TRBD1 (6 bases). Germline V gene sequence: CDR1 SGDLS, CDR2 YYNGEE. This CDR3 contains 15 residues. The V end was cut by 1 base, the J end by 2 bases, with 13 bases between. CDR3 nucleotide sequence: TGTGCCAGCAGCGTATCTGGGGGACAACCCTACGAGCAGTACTTC. Amino acid sequence: CASSVSGGQPYEQYF. The variable domain in full, with the rest retrieved from reference TRBV9 and TRBJ2-7, is DSGVTQTPKHLITATGQRVTLRCSPRSGDLSVYWYQQSLDQGLQFLIQYYNGEERAKGNILERFSAQQFPDLHSELNLSSLELGDSALYFCASSVSGGQPYEQYFGPGTRLTVT.

The rearrangement links TRBV2 to TRBJ1-5; D unclear. This CDR3 is 13 amino acids long. The V and J ends lost 5 bases and 12 bases respectively, with 17 bases between them. The germline V gene encodes CDR1 SNHLY and CDR2 FYNNEI. The CDR3 here is CASSISGNRGQHF. The CDR3, as DNA: TGTGCCAGCAGTATATCCGGTAACCGCGGCCAGCATTTT.

This sequence joins TRBV11-3 and TRBJ1-1, with 8 positions matching TRBD1. Trimming at V came to 1 base and at J to 7 bases, leaving 11 bases not matched to a gene. The length of the CDR3 is 16 residues. CDR1 and CDR2 (germline): SGHNT, YENEEA. The CDR3 nucleotides read TGTGCCAGCAGCTTAGTCTTAGGGACAGGTGAAAATGAAGCTTTCTTT. This encodes CASSLVLGTGENEAFF.

V gene TRBV7-2 combines with J gene TRBJ1-1; 8 bases line up with TRBD1. Trimming took 3 bases from V and 7 from J; bases not matched to a gene: 4. CDR3 length equals 13 residues. Germline values: CDR1 SGHTA, CDR2 FQGNSA. Here the CDR3 reads CASSFTQGDEAFF. The CDR3 DNA sequence: TGTGCCAGCAGCTTCACACAGGGGGATGAAGCTTTCTTT.

The chain joins TRBV6-5 to TRBJ1-1, with 8 bases lining up with TRBD1. J was trimmed by 4 bases and V by 3 bases; bases with no gene match: 10. From germline, CDR1 is MNHEY and CDR2 SVGAGI. The CDR3 length is 16 residues. The CDR3 spells CASSYRLNRGSTEAFF. DNA of the CDR3: TGTGCCAGCAGTTATCGGCTGAACAGGGGGAGCACTGAAGCTTTCTTT.

The CDR3 region is CASSQAFTGLYGYTF. The CDR3, as DNA: TGCGCCAGCAGCCAAGCCTTTACGGGACTCTATGGCTACACCTTC. The chain is built from TRBV4-3 and TRBJ1-2, with a possible D match to TRBD1 (5 bases). The CDR3 covers 15 residues. Trimming cost V 1 base and J 4 bases, with 13 bases left between them. The V gene's germline CDR1 is LGHNA and CDR2 YSLEER.

The rearrangement joins TRBV11-1 to TRBJ2-7; 10 bases are a match to TRBD2. Trimming cost V 4 bases and J 4 bases; bases outside gene matches: 7. Germline V lookup: CDR1 SGHAT, CDR2 FQDESV (reference sequence). This CDR3 comprises 15 residues. In DNA form, the CDR3 reads TGTGCCAGCAGCTCTAGCGGGGGCTCTTGGTACGAGCAGTACTTC. Its protein is CASSSSGGSWYEQYF.

The V and J genes are TRBV7-8 and TRBJ1-6; TRBD1 matches 8 bases. The V gene end was trimmed by 8 bases and the J gene end by 10 bases; junction bases not matched to a gene: 10. Germline assignment: CDR1 SGHVS and CDR2 FQNEAQ. The CDR3 spans 14 residues. The CDR3 DNA is TGTGCCAGCGCCGCGGACAGGGTCAACTCACCCCTCCACTTT. This sequence encodes CASAADRVNSPLHF.

The chain carries TRBV4-2 and TRBJ1-4; D might be TRBD1 (6 bases). V gave up 3 bases and J gave up 3 bases, with 14 bases separating them. The CDR3 sequence is 16 residues long. CDR1 LGHNA and CDR2 YNFKEQ come from the germline V gene. DNA for the CDR3: TGTGCCAGCAGCCACACCGCAGGGGCCCCTAATGAAAAACTGTTTTTT. Its protein is CASSHTAGAPNEKLFF.

CDR3 residues: CASSEGQGITEAFF. CDR3 DNA sequence: TGCGCCAGCAGCGAAGGACAGGGAATCACTGAAGCTTTCTTT. The gene calls are TRBV5-1 and TRBJ1-1; 8 bases fit TRBD1. The CDR3 extends over 14 amino acids. The germline gives CDR1 SGHRS, CDR2 YFSETQ. Unmatched junction bases numbered 6, after V lost 4 bases and J lost 4 bases.

V usage is TRBV9 and J usage is TRBJ2-3; no clear D. Deletions cut 0 bases from V and 4 bases from J, with 9 bases between. The CDR3 extends over 14 amino acids. Germline V gives CDR1 SGDLS, CDR2 YYNGEE. CDR3 in amino acids: CASSVGLRSDTQYF. CDR3 DNA sequence: TGTGCCAGCAGCGTAGGTCTGAGATCAGATACGCAGTATTTT.

This chain uses TRBV30 with TRBJ1-2; D is perhaps TRBD1 (6 bases). The CDR3 totals 13 residues. V was cut by 1 base and J by 8 bases, with 14 bases left in between. Looked up from germline, CDR1 is GTSNPN and CDR2 is SVGIG (reference sequence). As DNA, the CDR3 is TGTGCCTGGAGTGGAATAGGACAGTTCGGCTACACCTTC. It yields the protein CAWSGIGQFGYTF.

This rearrangement joins TRBV2 to TRBJ2-1; the match to TRBD2 covers 15 bases. J lost 3 bases, V lost 6 bases, and 0 bases had no gene match. The CDR3 contains 15 residues. Germline V lookup: CDR1 SNHLY, CDR2 FYNNEI. CDR3 coding DNA: TGTGCCAGCAGGGGACTAGCGGGGGGCTACAATGAGCAGTTCTTC. Amino acids: CASRGLAGGYNEQFF. The full variable domain, rest sourced from reference TRBV2 and TRBJ2-1, is EPEVTQTPSHQVTQMGQEVILRCVPISNHLYFYWYRQILGQKVEFLVSFYNNEISEKSEIFDDQFSVERPDGSNFTLKIRSTKLEDSAMYFCASRGLAGGYNEQFFGPGTRLTVL.

In DNA, the CDR3 is TGTGCCAGCAGTGATAATTCGGCAGGGGCGCGCTACACCTTC. Its translation: CASSDNSAGARYTF. The chain is built from TRBV2 and TRBJ1-2; weak D call: TRBD1 (6 bases). CDR3 size: 14 residues. Germline V gene lookup returns CDR1 SNHLY and CDR2 FYNNEI. Trimming stripped 3 bases from V and 9 bases from J, with 17 bases between.

The V call is TRBV29-1, the J call TRBJ2-5, with no clear D. Germline loops: CDR1 SQVTM, CDR2 ANQGSEA. The germline V and J ends were trimmed by 3 bases and 3 bases, with 11 bases remaining between them. The CDR3 is 13 amino acids. As DNA, the CDR3 is TGCAGCGTTGATCGAGGAGTGAAAGAGACCCAGTACTTC. It yields the protein CSVDRGVKETQYF.

This sequence joins TRBV9 and TRBJ2-3; no clear D. Trimming took 0 bases from V and 4 from J, leaving 6 bases between them. This CDR3 comprises 13 residues. CDR1 SGDLS and CDR2 YYNGEE come from the germline V gene. CDR3 DNA: TGTGCCAGCAGCGTAGCTCAGGCAGATACGCAGTATTTT. As protein: CASSVAQADTQYF.

The chain joins TRBV30 to TRBJ1-6; D is possibly TRBD1 (5 bases). Germline V gene lookup returns CDR1 GTSNPN and CDR2 SVGIG (reference sequence). V shed 0 bases and J shed 10 bases, with 7 bases lying between them. The CDR3 consists of 12 residues. The CDR3 region is CAWSVPGSPLHF. The CDR3 nucleotides read TGTGCCTGGAGTGTACCAGGGTCACCCCTCCACTTT.

This clone showed up just once. This chain joins TRBV14 and TRBJ1-1; 9 bases fit TRBD1. V shed 3 bases and J 11 bases; nucleotides not matched to a gene: 13. CDR3 size: 15 residues. Germline lookup yields CDR1 SGHDN and CDR2 FVKESK. The CDR3: CASSHVSTGGRGAFF. CDR3 nucleotide sequence: TGTGCCAGCAGCCACGTCTCGACAGGGGGGCGGGGTGCTTTCTTT.

In the case of this clone: An end of the junction does not agree with germline; a read error may underlie this. V and J are TRBV6-2 or TRBV6-3 and TRBJ2-7; TRBD2 matches at 9 bases. The germline gives CDR1 MNHEY, CDR2 SVGEGT. The CDR3 is made up of 13 amino acids. CDR3 sequence reads: CASSTSGGPRSNF. The CDR3 DNA reads as TGTGCCAGCAGTACGAGCGGGGGGCCCCGGAGCAACTTC.

This chain connects TRBV30 to TRBJ2-5; D unclear. Germline values: CDR1 GTSNPN, CDR2 SVGIG (reference sequence). The CDR3 consists of 14 residues. Trimming pared 2 bases from V and 5 bases from J, leaving 15 bases between. The CDR3 sequence is CAWSSDSFVETQYF. CDR3 coding DNA: TGTGCCTGGAGTAGCGACTCGTTCGTTGAGACCCAGTACTTC.